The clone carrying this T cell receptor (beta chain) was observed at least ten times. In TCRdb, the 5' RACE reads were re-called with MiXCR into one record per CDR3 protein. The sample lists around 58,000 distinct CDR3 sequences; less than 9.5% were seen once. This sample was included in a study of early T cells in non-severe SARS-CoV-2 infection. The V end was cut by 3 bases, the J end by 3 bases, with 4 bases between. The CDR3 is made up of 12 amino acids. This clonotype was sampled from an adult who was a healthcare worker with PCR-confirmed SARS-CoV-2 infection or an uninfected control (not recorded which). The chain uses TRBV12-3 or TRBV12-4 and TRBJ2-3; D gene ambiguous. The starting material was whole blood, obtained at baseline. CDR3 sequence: CASSLVTDTQYF. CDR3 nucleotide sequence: TGTGCCAGCAGTTTGGTGACAGATACGCAGTATTTT.